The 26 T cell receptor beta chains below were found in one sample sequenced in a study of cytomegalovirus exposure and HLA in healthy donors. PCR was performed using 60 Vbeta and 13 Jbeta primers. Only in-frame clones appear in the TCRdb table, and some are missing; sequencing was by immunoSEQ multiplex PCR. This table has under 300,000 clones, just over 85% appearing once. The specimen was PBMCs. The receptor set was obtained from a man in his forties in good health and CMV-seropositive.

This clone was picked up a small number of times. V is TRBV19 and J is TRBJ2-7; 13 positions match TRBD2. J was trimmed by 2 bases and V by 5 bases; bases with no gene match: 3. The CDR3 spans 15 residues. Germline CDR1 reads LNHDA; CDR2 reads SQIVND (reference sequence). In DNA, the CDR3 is TGTGCCAGTAGTTGGGGGACTAGCGGGACCTACGAGCAGTACTTC. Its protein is CASSWGTSGTYEQYF.

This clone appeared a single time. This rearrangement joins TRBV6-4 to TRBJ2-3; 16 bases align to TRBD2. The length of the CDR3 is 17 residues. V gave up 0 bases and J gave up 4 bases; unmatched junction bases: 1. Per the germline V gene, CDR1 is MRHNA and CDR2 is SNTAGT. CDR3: CASSDSGLAGGPDTQYF. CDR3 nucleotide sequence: TGTGCCAGCAGTGACTCGGGACTAGCGGGAGGGCCAGATACGCAGTATTTT.

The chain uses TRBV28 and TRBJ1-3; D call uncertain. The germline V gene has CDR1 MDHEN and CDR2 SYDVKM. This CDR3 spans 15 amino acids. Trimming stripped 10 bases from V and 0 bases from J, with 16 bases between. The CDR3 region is CATESGGSSGNTIYF. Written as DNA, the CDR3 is TGTGCCACGGAGAGCGGCGGGAGCTCTGGAAACACCATATATTTT.

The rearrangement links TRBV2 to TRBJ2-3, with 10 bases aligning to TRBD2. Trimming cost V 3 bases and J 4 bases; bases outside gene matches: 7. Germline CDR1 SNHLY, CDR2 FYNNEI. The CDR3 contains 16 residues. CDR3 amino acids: CASSEILAGASDTQYF. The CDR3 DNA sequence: TGTGCCAGCAGTGAGATCCTAGCGGGAGCTTCAGATACGCAGTATTTT. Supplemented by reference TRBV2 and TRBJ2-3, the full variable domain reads EPEVTQTPSHQVTQMGQEVILRCVPISNHLYFYWYRQILGQKVEFLVSFYNNEISEKSEIFDDQFSVERPDGSNFTLKIRSTKLEDSAMYFCASSEILAGASDTQYFGPGTRLTVL.

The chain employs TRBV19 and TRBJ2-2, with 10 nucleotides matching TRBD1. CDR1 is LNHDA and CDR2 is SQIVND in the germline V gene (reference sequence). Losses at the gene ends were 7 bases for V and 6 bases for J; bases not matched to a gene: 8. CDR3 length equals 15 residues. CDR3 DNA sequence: TGTGCCAGTAAAGAGGACAGGGGGAGGTCCGGGGAGCTGTTTTTT. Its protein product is CASKEDRGRSGELFF.

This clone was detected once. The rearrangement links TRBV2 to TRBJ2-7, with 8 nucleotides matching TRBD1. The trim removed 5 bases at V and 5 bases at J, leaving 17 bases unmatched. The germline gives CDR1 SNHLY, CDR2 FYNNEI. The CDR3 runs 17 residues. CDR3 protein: CASSPGGLGRGLDEQYF. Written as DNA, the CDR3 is TGTGCCAGCAGTCCAGGCGGTCTGGGCAGGGGGCTGGACGAGCAGTACTTC.

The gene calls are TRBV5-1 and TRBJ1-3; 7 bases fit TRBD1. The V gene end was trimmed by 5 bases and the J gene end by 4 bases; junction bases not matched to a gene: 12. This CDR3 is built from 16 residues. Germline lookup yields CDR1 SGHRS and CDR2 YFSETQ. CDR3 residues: CASSKGGQNVGNTIYF. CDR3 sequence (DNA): TGCGCCAGCAGTAAAGGGGGACAGAATGTCGGAAACACCATATATTTT.

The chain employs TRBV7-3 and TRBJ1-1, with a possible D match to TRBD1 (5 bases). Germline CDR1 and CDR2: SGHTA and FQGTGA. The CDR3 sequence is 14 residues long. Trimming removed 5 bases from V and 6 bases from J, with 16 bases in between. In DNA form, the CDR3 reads TGTGCCAGCAGCCGGCGGGGCCCGGAATCTGAAGCTTTCTTT. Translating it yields CASSRRGPESEAFF. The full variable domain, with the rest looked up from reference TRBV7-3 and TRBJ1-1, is GAGVSQTPSNKVTEKGKYVELRCDPISGHTALYWYRQSLGQGPEFLIYFQGTGAADDSGLPNDRFFAVRPEGSVSTLKIQRTERGDSAVYLCASSRRGPESEAFFGQGTRLTVV.

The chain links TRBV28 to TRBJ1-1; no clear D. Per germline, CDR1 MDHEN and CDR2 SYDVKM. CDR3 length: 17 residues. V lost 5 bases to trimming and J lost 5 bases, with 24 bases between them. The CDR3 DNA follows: TGTGCCAGCAGTCCACCACCAATTGACGCGGCTGGAACTGAAGCTTTCTTT. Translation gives CASSPPPIDAAGTEAFF.

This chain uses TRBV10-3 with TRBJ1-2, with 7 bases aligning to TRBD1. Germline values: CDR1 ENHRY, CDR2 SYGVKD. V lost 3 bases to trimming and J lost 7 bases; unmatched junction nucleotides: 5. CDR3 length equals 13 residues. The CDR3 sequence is CAISDDRVRGYTF. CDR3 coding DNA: TGTGCCATCAGTGACGACAGGGTCCGTGGCTACACCTTC.

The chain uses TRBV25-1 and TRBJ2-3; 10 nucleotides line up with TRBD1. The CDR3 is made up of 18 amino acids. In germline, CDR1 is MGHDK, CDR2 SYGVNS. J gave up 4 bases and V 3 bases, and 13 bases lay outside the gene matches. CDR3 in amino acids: CASSDVLGQGVLADTQYF. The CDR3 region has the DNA TGTGCCAGCAGTGATGTTCTTGGACAGGGGGTACTAGCAGATACGCAGTATTTT.

This CDR3 is CASSSLAGVYNEQFF. The CDR3 DNA follows: TGTGCCAGCAGCTCTCTAGCGGGAGTCTACAATGAGCAGTTCTTC. The chain has TRBV5-6 and TRBJ2-1; 10 nucleotides line up with TRBD2. CDR1 is SGHDT, CDR2 YYEEEE, per germline. The CDR3 covers 15 residues. Unmatched junction bases numbered 3, after V lost 3 bases and J lost 3 bases.

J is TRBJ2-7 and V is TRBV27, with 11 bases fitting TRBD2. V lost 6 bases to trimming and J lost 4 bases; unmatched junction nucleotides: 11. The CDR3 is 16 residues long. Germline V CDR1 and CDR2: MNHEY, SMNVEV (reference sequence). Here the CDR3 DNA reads TGTGCCAGCAGCCCGGCCACTAGCGGGAGAAAGTACGAGCAGTACTTC. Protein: CASSPATSGRKYEQYF.

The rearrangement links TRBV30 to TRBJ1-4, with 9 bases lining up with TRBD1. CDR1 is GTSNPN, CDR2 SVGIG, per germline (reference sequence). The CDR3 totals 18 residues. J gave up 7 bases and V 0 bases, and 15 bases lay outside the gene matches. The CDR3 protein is CAWSVYWDREAVGEKLFF. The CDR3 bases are TGTGCCTGGAGTGTATATTGGGACAGGGAGGCGGTCGGTGAAAAACTGTTTTTT.

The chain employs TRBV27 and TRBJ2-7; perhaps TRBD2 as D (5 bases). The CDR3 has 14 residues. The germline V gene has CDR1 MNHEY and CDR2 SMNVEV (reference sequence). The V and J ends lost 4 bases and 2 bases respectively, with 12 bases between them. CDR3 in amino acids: CASSYGSRAYEQYF. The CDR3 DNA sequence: TGTGCCAGCAGTTATGGGAGTCGGGCCTACGAGCAGTACTTC.

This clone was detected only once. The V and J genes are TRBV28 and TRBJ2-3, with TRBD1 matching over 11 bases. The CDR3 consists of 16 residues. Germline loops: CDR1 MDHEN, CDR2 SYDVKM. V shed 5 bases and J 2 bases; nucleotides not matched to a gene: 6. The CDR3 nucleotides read TGTGCCAGCAGTCCACCGGACAGGGGGCACACAGATACGCAGTATTTT. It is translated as CASSPPDRGHTDTQYF.

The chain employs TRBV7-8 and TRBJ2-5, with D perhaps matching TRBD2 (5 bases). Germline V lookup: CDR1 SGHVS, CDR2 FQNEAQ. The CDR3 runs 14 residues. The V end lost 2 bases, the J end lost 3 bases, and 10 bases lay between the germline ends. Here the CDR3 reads CASSLSLAKETQYF. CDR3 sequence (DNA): TGTGCCAGCAGCTTAAGCCTAGCCAAAGAGACCCAGTACTTC. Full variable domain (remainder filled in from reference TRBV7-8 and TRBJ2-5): GAGVSQSPRYKVAKRGQDVALRCDPISGHVSLFWYQQALGQGPEFLTYFQNEAQLDKSGLPSDRFFAERPEGSVSTLKIQRTQQEDSAVYLCASSLSLAKETQYFGPGTRLLVL.

CDR3 in DNA: TGCGCCAGCAGCCTAAGACGGGGCTCTGGGGCCAACGTCCTGACTTTC. Protein sequence: CASSLRRGSGANVLTF. The chain has TRBV5-1 and TRBJ2-6, with a possible D match to TRBD2 (5 bases). V shed 4 bases and J shed 0 bases, with 11 bases lying between them. This CDR3 comprises 16 residues. Germline values: CDR1 SGHRS, CDR2 YFSETQ.

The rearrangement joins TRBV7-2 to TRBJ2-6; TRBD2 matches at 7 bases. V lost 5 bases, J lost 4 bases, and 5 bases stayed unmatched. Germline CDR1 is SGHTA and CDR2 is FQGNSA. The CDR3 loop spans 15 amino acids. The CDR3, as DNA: TGTGCCAGCAGCCCCGGGGGGTGGGGGGCCAACGTCCTGACTTTC. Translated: CASSPGGWGANVLTF.

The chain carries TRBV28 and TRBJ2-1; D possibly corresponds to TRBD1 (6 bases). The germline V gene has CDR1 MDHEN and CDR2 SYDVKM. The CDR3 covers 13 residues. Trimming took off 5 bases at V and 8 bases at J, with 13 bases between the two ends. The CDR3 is CASSAGDRDEQFF. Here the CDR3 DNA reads TGTGCCAGCAGTGCAGGGGATCGGGATGAGCAGTTCTTC.

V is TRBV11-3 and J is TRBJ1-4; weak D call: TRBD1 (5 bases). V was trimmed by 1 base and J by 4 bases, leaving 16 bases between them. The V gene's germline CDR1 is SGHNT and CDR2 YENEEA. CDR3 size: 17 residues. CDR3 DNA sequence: TGTGCCAGCAGCTTAGTAGACAGAGCAGGACGTAATGAAAAACTGTTTTTT. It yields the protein CASSLVDRAGRNEKLFF.

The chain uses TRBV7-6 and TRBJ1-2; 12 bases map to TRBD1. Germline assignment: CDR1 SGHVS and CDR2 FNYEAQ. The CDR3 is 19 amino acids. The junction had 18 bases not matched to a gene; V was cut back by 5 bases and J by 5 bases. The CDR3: CASSHRKGQGATSRYGYTF. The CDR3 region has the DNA TGTGCCAGCAGCCACCGGAAGGGACAGGGGGCGACGTCTCGGTATGGCTACACCTTC.

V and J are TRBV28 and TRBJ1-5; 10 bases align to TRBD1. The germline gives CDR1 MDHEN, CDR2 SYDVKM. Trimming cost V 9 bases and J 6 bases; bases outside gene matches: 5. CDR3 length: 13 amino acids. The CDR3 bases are TGTGCCAGTCTCGGACAGGGGGGTCAGCCCCAGCATTTT. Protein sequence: CASLGQGGQPQHF.

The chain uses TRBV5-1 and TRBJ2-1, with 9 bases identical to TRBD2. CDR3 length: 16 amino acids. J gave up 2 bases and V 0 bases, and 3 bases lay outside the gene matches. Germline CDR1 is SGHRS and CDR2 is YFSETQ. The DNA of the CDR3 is TGCGCCAGCAGCTTGGCGGCGGGAGGGGCCTACAATGAGCAGTTCTTC. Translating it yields CASSLAAGGAYNEQFF.

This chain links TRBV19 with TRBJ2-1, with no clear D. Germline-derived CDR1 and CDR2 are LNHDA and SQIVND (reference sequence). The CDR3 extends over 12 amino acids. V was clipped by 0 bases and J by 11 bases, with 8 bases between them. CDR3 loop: CASSIDAEQQFF. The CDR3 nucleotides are TGTGCCAGTAGTATAGATGCGGAACAGCAGTTCTTC.

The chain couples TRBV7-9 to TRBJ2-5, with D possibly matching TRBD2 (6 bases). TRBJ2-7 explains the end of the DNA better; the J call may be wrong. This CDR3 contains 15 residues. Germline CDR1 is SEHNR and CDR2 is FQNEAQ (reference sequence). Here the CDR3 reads CASSPPGLTSYEQYF. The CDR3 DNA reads TGTGCCAGCAGCCCGCCGGGACTGACCTCCTACGAGCAGTACTTC.